The entry below gives a single TCR beta chain sequence along with its context. The sample is drawn from a study of T cells in tumors after PD-1 blockade. Germline lookup yields CDR1 SNHLY and CDR2 FYNNEI. V was pared by 3 bases and J by 5 bases, with 16 bases between. CDR3 length: 15 residues. Sequencing was performed with immunoSEQ multiplex PCR; in TCRdb, only in-frame clones are kept and a portion is missing. The sample has over 60,000 clones, less than 85% seen once; the top ten hold roughly 4.7%. This clonotype originated in a human donor with basal cell carcinoma. The chain carries TRBV2 and TRBJ2-5, with a possible D match to TRBD1 (6 bases). Sequenced here: PBMCs, sampled after anti-PD-1 treatment. DNA of the CDR3: TGTGCCAGCAGTGAGCAAGGGGGATATAGGGAGACCCAGTACTTC. It yields the protein CASSEQGGYRETQYF.